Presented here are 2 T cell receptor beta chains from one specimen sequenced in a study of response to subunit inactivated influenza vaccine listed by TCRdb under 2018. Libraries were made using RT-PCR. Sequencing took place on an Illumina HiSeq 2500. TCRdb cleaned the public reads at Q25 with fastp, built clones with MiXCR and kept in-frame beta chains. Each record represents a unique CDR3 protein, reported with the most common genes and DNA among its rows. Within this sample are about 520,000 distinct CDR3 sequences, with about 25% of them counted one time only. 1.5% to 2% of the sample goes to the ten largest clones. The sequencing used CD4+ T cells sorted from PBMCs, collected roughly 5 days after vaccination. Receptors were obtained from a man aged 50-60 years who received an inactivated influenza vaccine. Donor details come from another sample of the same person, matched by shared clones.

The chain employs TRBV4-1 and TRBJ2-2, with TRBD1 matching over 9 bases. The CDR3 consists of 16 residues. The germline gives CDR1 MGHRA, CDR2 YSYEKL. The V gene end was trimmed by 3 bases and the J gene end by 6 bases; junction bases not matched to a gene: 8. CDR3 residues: CASSHFPGQGSGELFF. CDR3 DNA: TGCGCCAGCAGCCACTTCCCGGGACAGGGCTCCGGGGAGCTGTTTTTT.

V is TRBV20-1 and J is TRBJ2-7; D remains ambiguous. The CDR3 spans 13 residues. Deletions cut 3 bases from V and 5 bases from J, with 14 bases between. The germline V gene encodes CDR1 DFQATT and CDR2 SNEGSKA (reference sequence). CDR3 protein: CSARGKELHEQYF. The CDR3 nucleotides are TGCAGTGCTAGGGGGAAGGAGCTCCACGAGCAGTACTTC.